The 28 T cell receptor beta chains below all came from one sample that was sequenced in a study of read filtering for tumor transcriptome and immune sequencing. Molecular barcoded adaptors covering alpha/delta and beta/gamma chains were used on approximately 400 ng RNA. TCRdb passed the reads through MiXCR, listing each CDR3 protein once. The repertoire holds about 61,000 distinct CDR3 sequences, with about a fifth as singletons. Sample: a population of CD138-negative cells sorted from bone marrow. The source of these receptors is a donor at least 40 years old with multiple myeloma.

This chain links TRBV11-3 with TRBJ2-7; D possibly matches TRBD1 or TRBD2 (6 bases each). V was cut by 5 bases and J by 2 bases, with 16 bases left in between. This CDR3 has 15 amino acids. Germline V CDR1 and CDR2: SGHNT, YENEEA. The CDR3, as DNA: TGTGCCAGCAGCCCCGGACTGGAGGGGGCCTACGAGCAGTACTTC. Amino acids: CASSPGLEGAYEQYF.

This clonotype was seen repeatedly, ten times or more. The chain links TRBV29-1 to TRBJ1-4, with D unresolved. V was trimmed by 3 bases and J by 4 bases, leaving 12 bases between them. Germline loops: CDR1 SQVTM, CDR2 ANQGSEA. CDR3 size: 14 residues. The CDR3 loop is CSVDTGRNNEKLFF. In nucleotides, the CDR3 is TGCAGCGTTGATACGGGCAGGAATAATGAAAAACTGTTTTTT. Full variable domain (outside the CDR3, taken from reference TRBV29-1 and TRBJ1-4): SAVISQKPSRDICQRGTSLTIQCQVDSQVTMMFWYRQQPGQSLTLIATANQGSEATYESGFVIDKFPISRPNLTFSTLTVSNMSPEDSSIYLCSVDTGRNNEKLFFGSGTQLSVL.

This clonotype was detected a few times. V gene TRBV20-1 combines with J gene TRBJ1-1; D gene uncertain. Trimming pared 3 bases from V and 2 bases from J, leaving 10 bases between. The length of the CDR3 is 13 residues. The V gene's germline CDR1 is DFQATT and CDR2 SNEGSKA (reference sequence). This CDR3 reads CSASLGSNTEAFF. The CDR3 DNA reads as TGCAGTGCTAGTCTCGGCAGTAACACTGAAGCTTTCTTT.

This clonotype was detected ten times or more. The chain links TRBV11-1 to TRBJ1-1, with D perhaps TRBD1 (5 bases). In germline, CDR1 is SGHAT, CDR2 FQDESV (reference sequence). The CDR3 sequence is 15 residues long. V lost 1 base to trimming and J lost 1 base, with 10 bases between them. The CDR3 reads CASSLVGGSNTEAFF. Written as DNA, the CDR3 is TGTGCCAGCAGCTTAGTTGGGGGTTCGAACACTGAAGCTTTCTTT.

This clonotype was counted at least ten times. The chain uses TRBV7-9 and TRBJ1-4; TRBD1 matches at 9 bases. The germline V gene has CDR1 SEHNR and CDR2 FQNEAQ (reference sequence). The CDR3 contains 14 residues. Trimming cost V 6 bases and J 7 bases; bases outside gene matches: 6. CDR3 sequence (DNA): TGTGCCAGCAGTCCGGGACAGGGAGGTGAAAAACTGTTTTTT. It yields the protein CASSPGQGGEKLFF.

This clonotype was counted ten times or more. V gene TRBV7-6 combines with J gene TRBJ2-5, with TRBD2 identical over 10 bases. CDR3 length: 17 amino acids. Trimming removed 3 bases from V and 5 bases from J; junction bases left unmatched: 12. The germline CDR1 and CDR2 sequences are SGHVS and FNYEAQ. The chain's CDR3 is CASSFLTSGLGGETQYF. The CDR3 DNA follows: TGTGCCAGCAGCTTTCTGACTAGCGGGCTCGGAGGGGAGACCCAGTACTTC.

This clonotype has ten or more counts. The chain joins TRBV7-9 to TRBJ2-1; TRBD1 matches 7 bases. Germline loops: CDR1 SEHNR, CDR2 FQNEAQ (reference sequence). The J segment lost 2 bases and the V segment lost 7 bases, leaving 8 bases of the junction unmatched. The CDR3 loop spans 15 amino acids. The CDR3 protein is CASMTGRIPYNEQFF. The CDR3 DNA reads TGTGCCAGCATGACAGGGCGAATCCCCTACAATGAGCAGTTCTTC.

This clonotype was counted at least ten times. The chain is built from TRBV18 and TRBJ1-1; possibly TRBD1 for D (5 bases). This CDR3 contains 13 residues. The germline V gene has CDR1 KGHSH and CDR2 LQKENI. Trimming cost V 6 bases and J 1 base, with 9 bases left between them. CDR3 in amino acids: CASSPGQNTEAFF. The CDR3 DNA follows: TGTGCCAGCTCCCCTGGACAGAACACTGAAGCTTTCTTT.

This clonotype was found many times. This rearrangement joins TRBV2 to TRBJ2-2; the D is unclear. Germline CDR1 reads SNHLY; CDR2 reads FYNNEI. The CDR3 is 15 residues long. V dropped 6 bases and J dropped 1 base, with 12 bases sitting between them. The CDR3 DNA follows: TGTGCCAGCAGCATCCCGCCAGGGAACACCGGGGAGCTGTTTTTT. Translation: CASSIPPGNTGELFF.

This clonotype was counted at least ten times. V usage is TRBV6-6 and J usage is TRBJ2-6; 9 nucleotides align to TRBD1. Germline lookup yields CDR1 MNHNY and CDR2 SVGAGI (reference sequence). V shed 9 bases and J 0 bases; nucleotides not matched to a gene: 6. This CDR3 has 16 amino acids. CDR3 sequence (DNA): TGTGCCAGTCAGGGACAGGGCGCCTCTGGGGCCAACGTCCTGACTTTC. It is translated as CASQGQGASGANVLTF.

Of note for this clonotype: This may be a read error, as it is one base from a much larger clone. The DNA of the CDR3 is TGTGCCAGCAGCCCTCGGGACGGAGGTACGCAGTATTTT. Translating gives CASSPRDGGTQYF. The J gene is TRBJ1-4, the V gene TRBV11-3; either TRBD1 or TRBD2 may fit D (5 bases each). TRBJ2-3 explains the end of the DNA better; the J call may be wrong. CDR3 size: 13 residues. Germline CDR1 and CDR2: SGHNT and YENEEA.

As for this clonotype: A far larger clone is off by one base, so a read error is likely. The CDR3 DNA is TGTGCCAGCAGCTTCCAGGGGCTCGTTAATACCTACGAGCAGTACTTC. Translation: CASSFQGLVNTYEQYF. This sequence joins TRBV11-2 and TRBJ2-7; weak D call: TRBD1 (6 bases). Germline V lookup: CDR1 SGHAT, CDR2 FQNNGV. The CDR3 consists of 16 residues. Between the trimmed V and J ends, which lost 3 bases and 2 bases, there was a span of 17 bases.

This clonotype was detected a few times. Relative to the germline gene, one junction end is altered; a read error may explain this. The chain couples TRBV6-1 to TRBJ2-2; possibly TRBD1 or TRBD2 for D (5 bases each). The CDR3 has 16 amino acids. The germline gives CDR1 MNHNS, CDR2 SASEGT. CDR3 in DNA: TGTGCCAGCGGTGACTCCGGGACCGGTCTCGCCGGGGAGCTGTTTTTT. Translating gives CASGDSGTGLAGELFF.

This clonotype was seen many times. CDR3 nucleotides: TGCAGCGTTGAAAGTCCCTCCGAACGTGGCTACACCTTC. Translated, it gives CSVESPSERGYTF. The V gene is TRBV29-1, the J gene TRBJ1-2, with unresolved D. This CDR3 is built from 13 residues. From germline, CDR1 is SQVTM and CDR2 ANQGSEA. V was pared by 2 bases and J by 7 bases, with 14 bases between.

This clonotype turned up a few times. A read error may account for a junction end that differs from germline. The chain employs TRBV7-9 and TRBJ2-7; the D gene is possibly TRBD1 (6 bases). Germline-derived CDR1 and CDR2 are SEHNR and FQNEAQ (reference sequence). The CDR3 loop spans 15 amino acids. In DNA, the CDR3 is TGTGCCAGGAGCTTTGATATTACAGGGTACGGGGAGCAGTACTTC. Protein product: CARSFDITGYGEQYF.

This clonotype occurred many times. The chain uses TRBV20-1 and TRBJ2-3, with 8 nucleotides matching TRBD1. V lost 6 bases and J lost 4; bases outside the gene matches: 6. The CDR3 has 13 amino acids. From germline, CDR1 is DFQATT and CDR2 SNEGSKA (reference sequence). This chain's CDR3 is CSASDRGPDTQYF. CDR3 coding DNA: TGCAGTGCCAGTGACAGGGGCCCAGATACGCAGTATTTT.

This clonotype was seen ten or more times. V is TRBV20-1 and J is TRBJ1-5; 7 nucleotides align to TRBD1. The germline gives CDR1 DFQATT, CDR2 SNEGSKA (reference sequence). V lost 5 bases and J lost 0; bases outside the gene matches: 7. This CDR3 contains 15 residues. The CDR3 is CSAGRGQISNQPQHF. The CDR3 nucleotides read TGCAGTGCTGGACGGGGACAGATTAGCAATCAGCCCCAGCATTTT.

The rearrangement links TRBV12-3 or TRBV12-4 to TRBJ2-2, with 11 nucleotides matching TRBD2. V trimming: 6 bases; J trimming: 6 bases; junction bases outside the gene matches: 12. The CDR3 is made up of 17 amino acids. CDR3 coding DNA: TGTGCCAGCAGCTTCCGACTAGCGGGAAATAGGGCCGGGGAGCTGTTTTTT. Its protein is CASSFRLAGNRAGELFF.

This clonotype was counted many times. This chain uses TRBV7-3 with TRBJ2-1, with TRBD2 as a possible D gene (6 bases). This CDR3 spans 19 amino acids. Trimming left V 5 bases short and J 1 base short, with 24 bases between. Germline V lookup: CDR1 SGHTA, CDR2 FQGTGA. The CDR3 loop reads CASSAGVANTGGSYNEQFF. In DNA, the CDR3 is TGTGCCAGCAGCGCCGGGGTGGCGAATACCGGGGGATCCTACAATGAGCAGTTCTTC.

V and J are TRBV11-2 and TRBJ1-1; D is unclear. With 8 bases removed from V and 0 bases from J, the gap between germline ends came to 13 bases. The CDR3 loop spans 14 amino acids. Germline loops: CDR1 SGHAT, CDR2 FQNNGV. The CDR3 sequence is CASRVGEMNTEAFF. CDR3 DNA sequence: TGTGCCAGCCGGGTGGGAGAAATGAACACTGAAGCTTTCTTT.

The chain carries TRBV9 and TRBJ1-1; TRBD1 aligns across 8 bases. Germline lookup yields CDR1 SGDLS and CDR2 YYNGEE. V dropped 0 bases and J dropped 1; count of bases not matched to a gene: 2. CDR3 length: 15 amino acids. CDR3 amino acids: CASSVVGQGNTEAFF. Written as DNA, the CDR3 is TGTGCCAGCAGCGTAGTAGGACAGGGGAACACTGAAGCTTTCTTT.

This clonotype was counted many times. This chain uses TRBV29-1 with TRBJ2-5; D might be TRBD1 or TRBD2, each matching 5 bases. Germline CDR1 and CDR2: SQVTM and ANQGSEA. Trimming pared 4 bases from V and 7 bases from J, leaving 22 bases between. This CDR3 has 15 residues. The CDR3 reads CSVAWDGRGLGTQYF. The DNA for the CDR3 is TGCAGCGTTGCTTGGGACGGACGGGGTCTTGGGACCCAGTACTTC.

The J gene is TRBJ1-5, the V gene TRBV24-1; a possible D gene is TRBD1 (5 bases). The CDR3 spans 15 residues. Germline lookup yields CDR1 KGHDR and CDR2 SFDVKD. V lost 5 bases, J lost 0 bases, and 10 bases lay in between. This CDR3 reads CATSARTPSNQPQHF. The CDR3 DNA reads TGTGCCACCAGTGCCCGGACACCTAGCAATCAGCCCCAGCATTTT.

The chain recombines TRBV29-1 with TRBJ1-1; no clear D gene. V dropped 4 bases and J dropped 1 base, with 7 bases sitting between them. CDR1 is SQVTM and CDR2 is ANQGSEA in the germline V gene. There are 12 residues in the CDR3. Here the CDR3 DNA reads TGCAGCGTTGGGTGGGGGAACACTGAAGCTTTCTTT. Amino acids: CSVGWGNTEAFF. Drawing the rest from reference TRBV29-1 and TRBJ1-1, the complete variable domain is SAVISQKPSRDICQRGTSLTIQCQVDSQVTMMFWYRQQPGQSLTLIATANQGSEATYESGFVIDKFPISRPNLTFSTLTVSNMSPEDSSIYLCSVGWGNTEAFFGQGTRLTVV.

The rearrangement joins TRBV5-4 to TRBJ1-1, with a possible D match to TRBD1 (5 bases). CDR1 and CDR2 (germline): SGHNT, YYREEE (reference sequence). V lost 2 bases and J 1 base, leaving 15 bases between the germline ends. This CDR3 has 16 residues. The CDR3 spells CASSLGTRGWNTEAFF. CDR3 nucleotide sequence: TGTGCCAGCAGCTTAGGGACTCGGGGATGGAACACTGAAGCTTTCTTT. Full variable domain (outside the CDR3, taken from reference TRBV5-4 and TRBJ1-1): ETGVTQSPTHLIKTRGQQVTLRCSSQSGHNTVSWYQQALGQGPQFIFQYYREEENGRGNFPPRFSGLQFPNYSSELNVNALELDDSALYLCASSLGTRGWNTEAFFGQGTRLTVV.

This clonotype has at least ten counts. The chain is built from TRBV7-2 and TRBJ1-5; D is unresolved. The CDR3 has 16 amino acids. Per the germline V gene, CDR1 is SGHTA and CDR2 is FQGNSA. Trimming left V 2 bases short and J 0 bases short, with 11 bases between. The DNA of the CDR3 is TGTGCCAGCAGCTTATATCCTATTCTTAGCAATCAGCCCCAGCATTTT. Translated, it gives CASSLYPILSNQPQHF. Full variable domain (remainder filled in from reference TRBV7-2 and TRBJ1-5): GAGVSQSPSNKVTEKGKDVELRCDPISGHTALYWYRQSLGQGLEFLIYFQGNSAPDKSGLPSDRFSAERTGGSVSTLTIQRTQQEDSAVYLCASSLYPILSNQPQHFGDGTRLSIL.

In regard to this clonotype: A much larger clone lies one base from this, so it may be a read error. The chain carries TRBV28 and TRBJ1-1, with D unresolved. The CDR3 covers 12 residues. Germline-derived CDR1 and CDR2 are MDHEN and SYDVKM. CDR3 residues: CASSVGYTEASF. CDR3 in DNA: TGTGCCAGCAGTGTGGGGTACACTGAAGCTTCCTTT.

This clonotype came up many times. This chain links TRBV20-1 with TRBJ2-7; TRBD1 aligns across 7 bases. V shed 0 bases, J shed 1 base, and the junction held 6 bases outside the gene matches. From germline, CDR1 is DFQATT and CDR2 SNEGSKA (reference sequence). The CDR3 has 15 amino acids. The CDR3, as DNA: TGCAGTGCTAGAGATCAGGGGGTAGCATCCTACGAGCAGTACTTC. Protein sequence: CSARDQGVASYEQYF.